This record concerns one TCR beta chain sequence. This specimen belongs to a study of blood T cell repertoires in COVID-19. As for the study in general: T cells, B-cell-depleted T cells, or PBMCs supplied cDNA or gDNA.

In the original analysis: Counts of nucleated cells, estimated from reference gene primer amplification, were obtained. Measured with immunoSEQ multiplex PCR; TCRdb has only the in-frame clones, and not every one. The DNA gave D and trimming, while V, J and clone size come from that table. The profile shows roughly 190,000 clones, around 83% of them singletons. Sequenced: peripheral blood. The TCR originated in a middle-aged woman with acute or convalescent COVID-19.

The CDR3 sequence is CASSEHQGRATNEKLFF. CDR3 coding DNA: TGTGCCAGCAGCGAACACCAGGGGCGGGCAACTAATGAAAAACTGTTTTTT. The chain joins TRBV9 to TRBJ1-4, with a tentative D call TRBD1 (6 bases). From germline, CDR1 is SGDLS and CDR2 YYNGEE. The CDR3 is made up of 17 amino acids. Trimming cost V 3 bases and J 0 bases, with 15 bases left between them.